The present T cell receptor (beta chain) was sequenced within a study of control samples from healthy donors and cancer patients. Assay used: immunoSEQ multiplex PCR; TCRdb lists only in-frame clones, some missing. Counted here are a few hundred thousand clones, over 75% occurring once; the ten biggest clones make up just under 6.5%. The CDR3 has 15 residues. The V end lost 5 bases, the J end lost 5 bases, and 15 bases lay between the germline ends. The germline gives CDR1 MNHEY, CDR2 SVGEGT. The J gene is TRBJ2-2, the V gene TRBV6-2 or TRBV6-3; D is unclear. This sequence was found in a man aged 35 to 55 with head and neck cancer. Material: PBMCs. The CDR3 sequence: CASSTHNIWTGELFF. CDR3 nucleotides: TGTGCCAGCAGTACCCACAATATCTGGACCGGGGAGCTGTTTTTT.